The T cell receptor (beta chain) described here comes from a study of T cells after posttransplantation cyclophosphamide. Study results and caveats: Recipient CMV seropositivity and CMV reactivation strongly tracked TRB clonality. Tissue-infiltrating T cells from skin or gut overlapped little with blood T cells. Later blood repertoires were often dominated by clones from the donor CD8+ memory compartment.

Trimming removed 1 base from V and 5 bases from J, with 21 bases in between. Germline values: CDR1 MGHRA, CDR2 YSYEKL. CDR3 length: 17 residues. Sequenced by immunoSEQ multiplex PCR; TCRdb stores in-frame clones only, minus some. This sample shows about 14,000 clones and no singletons; about 23% rests with the ten largest. This clone was counted ten times or more. Its specificity is not known. Busulfan-fludarabine conditioning, marrow transplant, and cyclophosphamide on days +3 and +4 were administered. The starting material was PBMCs, obtained 1162 days after allogeneic stem cell transplant with posttransplant cyclophosphamide. This TCR was recovered from a female patient between 35 and 55 years old who received an allogeneic stem cell transplant from a related donor, was CMV-positive, and had no GVHD. The graft donor may have given rise to some T cells. The chain couples TRBV4-1 to TRBJ2-7; a weak D match, TRBD1 (7 bases). This CDR3 is CASSQVWRAGGPNEQYF. The CDR3 nucleotides are TGCGCCAGCAGCCAAGTGTGGCGGGCAGGGGGGCCCAACGAGCAGTACTTC.